These 10 T cell receptor beta chains came from one sample sequenced in a study of OX40 agonist ivuxolimab in advanced cancers. Assay: immunoSEQ multiplex PCR; the TCRdb copy retains only in-frame clones and omits some. Altogether over 85,000 clones are present, 75% to 95% being singletons, with the ten largest covering around 0.3%. The sequenced sample was CD4+ or CD8+ T cells sorted from blood, obtained in a trial of the OX40 agonist ivuxolimab. All receptors derive from an adult with an advanced solid tumor such as melanoma, head and neck, liver or kidney cancer.

The gene calls are TRBV27 and TRBJ2-7, with a tentative D call TRBD2 (6 bases). Germline V lookup: CDR1 MNHEY, CDR2 SMNVEV (reference sequence). CDR3 length: 16 residues. The ends were cut back, 0 bases at V and 4 bases at J, with 16 bases in the middle. CDR3: CASSLSGGPPLYEQYF. CDR3 nucleotides: TGTGCCAGCAGTTTATCGGGGGGACCCCCCCTATACGAGCAGTACTTC.

The genes are TRBV7-3 and TRBJ2-2, with 7 bases matching TRBD2. The CDR3 loop spans 14 amino acids. Unmatched junction bases numbered 2, after V lost 3 bases and J lost 4 bases. Germline V CDR1 and CDR2: SGHTA, FQGTGA. The CDR3 nucleotides are TGTGCCAGCAGCTTCGGGACTATCACCGGGGAGCTGTTTTTT. Amino acid sequence: CASSFGTITGELFF.

This rearrangement joins TRBV11-1 to TRBJ2-1; TRBD2 is a possible D gene (6 bases). Germline CDR1 SGHAT, CDR2 FQDESV (reference sequence). Trimming left V 5 bases short and J 7 bases short, with 18 bases between. The CDR3 is made up of 15 amino acids. The CDR3 spells CASSLGGAARNEQFF. For the CDR3, the DNA is TGTGCCAGCAGCCTTGGAGGGGCGGCTCGGAATGAGCAGTTCTTC.

The chain combines TRBV19 with TRBJ1-3; TRBD1 agrees at 7 bases. The CDR3 sequence is 16 residues long. The trim removed 6 bases at V and 0 bases at J, leaving 8 bases unmatched. Germline CDR1 is LNHDA and CDR2 is SQIVND (reference sequence). The CDR3 bases are TGTGCCAGTAGCGCCCCAGGGGGACGCTCTGGAAACACCATATATTTT. It yields the protein CASSAPGGRSGNTIYF.

This rearrangement joins TRBV6-5 to TRBJ2-4; D not resolved. The length of the CDR3 is 14 residues. Deletions cut 5 bases from V and 3 bases from J, with 11 bases between. Germline V gene lookup returns CDR1 MNHEY and CDR2 SVGAGI. Written as DNA, the CDR3 is TGTGCCAGCAGTGATAGGTTGGGCAAAAACATTCAGTACTTC. Translating it yields CASSDRLGKNIQYF.

The chain combines TRBV5-4 with TRBJ2-5, with D maybe TRBD1 (6 bases). Germline CDR1 and CDR2: SGHNT and YYREEE (reference sequence). V lost 0 bases, J lost 1 base, and 10 bases lay in between. CDR3 length equals 15 residues. CDR3 DNA: TGTGCCAGCAGCTTGGCCGGCAGGGGCCAAGAGACCCAGTACTTC. It encodes CASSLAGRGQETQYF.

On this clone: The sample carries other DNA sequences with the same CDR3. This CDR3 is CAISESGQPQHF. Written as DNA, the CDR3 is TGTGCCATCAGTGAGTCTGGGCAGCCCCAGCATTTT. The chain combines TRBV10-3 with TRBJ1-5, with D hard to call. The CDR3 runs to 12 residues. The germline V gene has CDR1 ENHRY and CDR2 SYGVKD. The V and J ends lost 0 bases and 7 bases respectively, with 4 bases between them.

The rearrangement uses TRBV6-6 and TRBJ2-3, with D hard to call. Germline CDR1 and CDR2: MNHNY and SVGAGI (reference sequence). This CDR3 contains 14 residues. V lost 5 bases to trimming and J lost 0 bases, with 9 bases between them. The CDR3 coding sequence is TGTGCCAGCAGTGGACCGAGTAGCACAGATACGCAGTATTTT. Residues: CASSGPSSTDTQYF.

This clone has a handful of counts. The CDR3 DNA sequence: TGTGCCAGCAGTGGGGCAGGAGGGATCCAGCCCCAGCATTTT. Amino acids: CASSGAGGIQPQHF. The chain recombines TRBV2 with TRBJ1-5; D is unresolved. V lost 4 bases to trimming and J lost 7 bases, with 14 bases between them. Germline V gene lookup returns CDR1 SNHLY and CDR2 FYNNEI. CDR3 length: 14 amino acids.

The CDR3 loop reads CASRPLAGVPNEQFF. The CDR3 nucleotides are TGTGCCAGTAGGCCACTAGCGGGAGTCCCAAATGAGCAGTTCTTC. The gene calls are TRBV19 and TRBJ2-1; TRBD2 matches 11 bases. The CDR3 sequence is 15 residues long. Germline CDR1 LNHDA, CDR2 SQIVND (reference sequence). V lost 6 bases and J lost 7; bases outside the gene matches: 8.